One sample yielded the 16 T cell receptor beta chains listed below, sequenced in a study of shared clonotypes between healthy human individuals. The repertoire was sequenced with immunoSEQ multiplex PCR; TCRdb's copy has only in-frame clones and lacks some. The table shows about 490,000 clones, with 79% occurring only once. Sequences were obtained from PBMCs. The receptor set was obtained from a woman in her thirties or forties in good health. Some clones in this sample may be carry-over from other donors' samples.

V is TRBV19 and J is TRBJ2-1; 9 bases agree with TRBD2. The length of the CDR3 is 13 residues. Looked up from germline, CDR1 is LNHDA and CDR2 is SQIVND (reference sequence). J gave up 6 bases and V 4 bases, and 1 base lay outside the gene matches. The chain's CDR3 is CASSTGLANEQFF. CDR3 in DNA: TGTGCCAGTAGTACGGGACTAGCCAATGAGCAGTTCTTC.

CDR3 protein: CASSGTGQYSYEQYF. Here the CDR3 DNA reads TGTGCCAGCAGTGGAACAGGGCAGTATTCCTACGAGCAGTACTTC. The J gene is TRBJ2-7, the V gene TRBV5-4; a weak D match, TRBD1 (6 bases). The CDR3 extends over 15 amino acids. The germline V gene encodes CDR1 SGHNT and CDR2 YYREEE (reference sequence). The germline V and J ends were trimmed by 5 bases and 1 base, with 16 bases remaining between them.

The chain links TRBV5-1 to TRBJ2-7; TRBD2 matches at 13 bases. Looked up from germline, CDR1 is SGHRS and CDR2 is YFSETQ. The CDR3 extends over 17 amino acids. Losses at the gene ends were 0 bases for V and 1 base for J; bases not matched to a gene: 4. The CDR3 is CASSLGGLAGSSYEQYF. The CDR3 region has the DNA TGCGCCAGCAGCTTGGGGGGACTAGCGGGGAGTTCCTACGAGCAGTACTTC.

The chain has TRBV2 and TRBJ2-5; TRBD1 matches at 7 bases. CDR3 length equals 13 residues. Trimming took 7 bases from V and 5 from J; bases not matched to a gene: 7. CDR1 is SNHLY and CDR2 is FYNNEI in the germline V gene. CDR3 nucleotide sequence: TGTGCCAGCAACAGGGGTGGGGTGGAGACCCAGTACTTC. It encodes CASNRGGVETQYF.

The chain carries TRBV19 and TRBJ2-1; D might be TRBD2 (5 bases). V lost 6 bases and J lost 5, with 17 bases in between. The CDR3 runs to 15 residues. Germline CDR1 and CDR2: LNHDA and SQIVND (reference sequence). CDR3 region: CASRIFLDSNNEQFF. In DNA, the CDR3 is TGTGCCAGTAGAATTTTCTTGGACTCAAACAATGAGCAGTTCTTC.

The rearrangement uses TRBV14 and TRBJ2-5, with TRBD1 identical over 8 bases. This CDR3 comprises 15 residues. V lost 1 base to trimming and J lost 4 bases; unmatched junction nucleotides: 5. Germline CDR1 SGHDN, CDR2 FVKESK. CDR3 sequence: CASSQGQGMGETQYF. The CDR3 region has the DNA TGTGCCAGCAGCCAAGGACAGGGGATGGGAGAGACCCAGTACTTC. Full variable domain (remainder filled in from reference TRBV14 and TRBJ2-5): EAGVTQFPSHSVIEKGQTVTLRCDPISGHDNLYWYRRVMGKEIKFLLHFVKESKQDESGMPNNRFLAERTGGTYSTLKVQPAELEDSGVYFCASSQGQGMGETQYFGPGTRLLVL.

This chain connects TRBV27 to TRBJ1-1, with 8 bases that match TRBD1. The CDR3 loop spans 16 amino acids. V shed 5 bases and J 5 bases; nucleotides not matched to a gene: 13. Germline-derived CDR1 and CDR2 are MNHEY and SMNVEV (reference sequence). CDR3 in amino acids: CASSQGQGTGKTEAFF. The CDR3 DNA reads TGTGCCAGCAGTCAAGGACAGGGAACAGGTAAGACTGAAGCTTTCTTT.

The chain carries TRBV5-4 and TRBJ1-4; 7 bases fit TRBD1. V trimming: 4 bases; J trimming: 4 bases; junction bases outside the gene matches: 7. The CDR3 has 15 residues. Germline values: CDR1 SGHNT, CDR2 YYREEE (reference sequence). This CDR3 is CASSASGTDNEKLFF. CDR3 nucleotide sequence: TGTGCCAGCAGCGCCTCCGGGACAGATAATGAAAAACTGTTTTTT.

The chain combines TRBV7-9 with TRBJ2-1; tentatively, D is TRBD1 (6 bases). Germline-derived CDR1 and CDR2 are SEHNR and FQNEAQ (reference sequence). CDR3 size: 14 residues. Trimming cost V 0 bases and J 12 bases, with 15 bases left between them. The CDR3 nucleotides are TGTGCCAGCAGCTTAGCAGTGACAGGAGATGGGCAGTTCTTC. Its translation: CASSLAVTGDGQFF.

The CDR3 region is CASSQGRIAGLVEQYF. As DNA, the CDR3 is TGCGCCAGCAGCCAAGGGAGAATAGCGGGGCTCGTGGAGCAGTACTTC. The V gene is TRBV4-1, the J gene TRBJ2-7; TRBD2 matches 8 bases. The CDR3 spans 16 residues. CDR1 is MGHRA and CDR2 is YSYEKL in the germline V gene. V was clipped by 1 base and J by 7 bases; unmatched bases: 12.

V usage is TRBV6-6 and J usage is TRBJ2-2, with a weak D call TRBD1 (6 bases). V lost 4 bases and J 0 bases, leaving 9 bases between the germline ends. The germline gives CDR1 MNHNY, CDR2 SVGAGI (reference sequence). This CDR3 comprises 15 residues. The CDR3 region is CASSLDSPNTGELFF. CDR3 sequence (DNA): TGTGCCAGCAGTTTGGACAGTCCGAACACCGGGGAGCTGTTTTTT.

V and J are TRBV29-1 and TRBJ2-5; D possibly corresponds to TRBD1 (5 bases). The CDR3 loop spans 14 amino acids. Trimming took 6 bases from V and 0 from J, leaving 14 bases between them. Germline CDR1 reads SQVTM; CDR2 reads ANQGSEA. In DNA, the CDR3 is TGCAGCGTGTCGACCAGGGCATACCAAGAGACCCAGTACTTC. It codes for CSVSTRAYQETQYF.

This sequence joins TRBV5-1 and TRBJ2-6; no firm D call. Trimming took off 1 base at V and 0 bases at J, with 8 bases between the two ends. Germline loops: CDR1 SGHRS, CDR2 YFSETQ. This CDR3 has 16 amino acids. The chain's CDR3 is CASSLSSSSGANVLTF. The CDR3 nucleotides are TGCGCCAGCAGCTTGTCGTCTTCCTCTGGGGCCAACGTCCTGACTTTC.

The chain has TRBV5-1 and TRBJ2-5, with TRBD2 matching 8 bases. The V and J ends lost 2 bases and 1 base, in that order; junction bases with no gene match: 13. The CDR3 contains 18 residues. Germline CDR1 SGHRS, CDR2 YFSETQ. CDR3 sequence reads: CASSFGTSGRRGQETQYF. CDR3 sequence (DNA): TGCGCCAGCAGCTTCGGGACTAGTGGGAGGAGAGGCCAAGAGACCCAGTACTTC.

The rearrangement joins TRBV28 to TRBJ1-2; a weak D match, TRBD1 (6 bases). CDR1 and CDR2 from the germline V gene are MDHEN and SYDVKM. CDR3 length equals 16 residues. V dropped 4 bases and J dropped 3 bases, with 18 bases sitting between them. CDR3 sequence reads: CASSSRGGGGDYGYTF. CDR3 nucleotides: TGTGCCAGCAGTTCAAGGGGGGGCGGCGGAGACTATGGCTACACCTTC.

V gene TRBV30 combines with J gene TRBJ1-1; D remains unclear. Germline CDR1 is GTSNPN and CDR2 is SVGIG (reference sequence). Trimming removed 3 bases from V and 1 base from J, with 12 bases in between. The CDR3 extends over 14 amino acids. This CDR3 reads CAWRTSSRNTEAFF. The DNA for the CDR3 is TGTGCCTGGAGAACCTCTTCCAGGAACACTGAAGCTTTCTTT.